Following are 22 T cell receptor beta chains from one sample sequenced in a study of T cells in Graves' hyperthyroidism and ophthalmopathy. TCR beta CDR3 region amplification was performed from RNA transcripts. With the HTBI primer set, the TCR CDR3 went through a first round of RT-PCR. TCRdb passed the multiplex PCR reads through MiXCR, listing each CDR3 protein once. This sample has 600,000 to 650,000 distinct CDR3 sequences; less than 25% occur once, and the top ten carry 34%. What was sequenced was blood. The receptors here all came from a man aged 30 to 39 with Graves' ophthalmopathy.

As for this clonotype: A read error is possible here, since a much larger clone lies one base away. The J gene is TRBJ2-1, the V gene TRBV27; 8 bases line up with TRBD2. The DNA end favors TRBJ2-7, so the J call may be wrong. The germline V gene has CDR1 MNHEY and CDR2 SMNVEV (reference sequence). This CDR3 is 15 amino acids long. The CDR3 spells CASSLGLASYNEQYF. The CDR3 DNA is TGTGCCAGCAGTCTAGGACTAGCCTCCTACAATGAGCAGTACTTC.

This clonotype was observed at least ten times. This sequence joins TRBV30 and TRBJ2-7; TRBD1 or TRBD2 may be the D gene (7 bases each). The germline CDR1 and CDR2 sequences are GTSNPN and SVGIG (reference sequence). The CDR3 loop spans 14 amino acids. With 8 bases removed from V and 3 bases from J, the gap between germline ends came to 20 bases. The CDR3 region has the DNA TGTGCCCTACGCAGGGGGGGGTCCTTCTACGAGCAGTACTTC. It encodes CALRRGGSFYEQYF.

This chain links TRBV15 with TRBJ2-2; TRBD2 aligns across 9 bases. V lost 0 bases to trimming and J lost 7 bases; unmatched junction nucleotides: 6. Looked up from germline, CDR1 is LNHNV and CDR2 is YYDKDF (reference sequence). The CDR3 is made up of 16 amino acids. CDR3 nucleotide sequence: TGTGCCACCAGCAGAGATACGGGACTAGCTAGCGGGGAGCTGTTTTTT. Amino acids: CATSRDTGLASGELFF. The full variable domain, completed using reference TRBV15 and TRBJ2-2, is DAMVIQNPRYQVTQFGKPVTLSCSQTLNHNVMYWYQQKSSQAPKLLFHYYDKDFNNEADTPDNFQSRRPNTSFCFLDIRSPGLGDTAMYLCATSRDTGLASGELFFGEGSRLTVL.

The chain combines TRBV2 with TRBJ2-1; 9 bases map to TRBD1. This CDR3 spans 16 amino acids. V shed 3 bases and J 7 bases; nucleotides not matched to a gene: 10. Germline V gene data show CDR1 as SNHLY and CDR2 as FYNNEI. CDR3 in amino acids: CASSEGQGRIGNEQFF. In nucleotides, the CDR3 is TGTGCCAGCAGTGAGGGACAGGGTAGGATTGGGAATGAGCAGTTCTTC.

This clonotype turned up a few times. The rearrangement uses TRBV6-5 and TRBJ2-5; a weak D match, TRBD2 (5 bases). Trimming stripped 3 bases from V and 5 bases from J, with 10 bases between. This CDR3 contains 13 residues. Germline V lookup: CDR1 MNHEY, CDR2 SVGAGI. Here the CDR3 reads CASSYEGGETQYF. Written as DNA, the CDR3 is TGTGCCAGCAGTTATGAGGGCGGTGAGACCCAGTACTTC.

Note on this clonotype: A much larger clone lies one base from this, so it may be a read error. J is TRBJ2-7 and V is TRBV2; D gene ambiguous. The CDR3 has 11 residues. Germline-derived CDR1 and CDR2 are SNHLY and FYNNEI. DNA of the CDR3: TGTGCCAGCAGTGAACTCTACGAGAAGTACTTC. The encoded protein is CASSELYEKYF.

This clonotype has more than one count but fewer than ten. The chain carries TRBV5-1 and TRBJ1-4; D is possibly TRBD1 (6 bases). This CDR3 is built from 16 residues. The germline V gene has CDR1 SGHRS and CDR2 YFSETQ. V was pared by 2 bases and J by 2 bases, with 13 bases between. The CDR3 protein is CASSLGGKPTNEKLFF. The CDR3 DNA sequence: TGCGCCAGCAGCTTAGGGGGTAAACCGACTAATGAAAAACTGTTTTTT.

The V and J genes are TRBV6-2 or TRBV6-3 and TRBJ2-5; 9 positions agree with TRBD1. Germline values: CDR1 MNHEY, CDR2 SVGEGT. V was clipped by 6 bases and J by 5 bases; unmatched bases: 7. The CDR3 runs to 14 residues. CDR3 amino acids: CASRTQGARETQYF. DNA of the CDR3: TGTGCCAGCAGGACACAGGGGGCTCGGGAGACCCAGTACTTC.

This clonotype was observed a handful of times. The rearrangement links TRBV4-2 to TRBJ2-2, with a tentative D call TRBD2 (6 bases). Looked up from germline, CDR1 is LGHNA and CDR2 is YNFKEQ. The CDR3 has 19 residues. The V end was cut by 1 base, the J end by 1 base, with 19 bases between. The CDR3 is CASSQGRRGLLENTGELFF. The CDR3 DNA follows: TGTGCCAGCAGCCAAGGAAGACGGGGACTTCTCGAGAACACCGGGGAGCTGTTTTTT.

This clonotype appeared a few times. The DNA for the CDR3 is TGTGCCAGCAACGGCGGTTACTACGAGCAGTACTTC. Translating gives CASNGGYYEQYF. J is TRBJ2-7 and V is TRBV6-2 or TRBV6-3; no definite D call. Germline V gene sequence: CDR1 MNHEY, CDR2 SVGEGT. The V gene lost 7 bases and the J gene lost 3 bases, with 10 bases spanning the gap. This CDR3 has 12 amino acids.

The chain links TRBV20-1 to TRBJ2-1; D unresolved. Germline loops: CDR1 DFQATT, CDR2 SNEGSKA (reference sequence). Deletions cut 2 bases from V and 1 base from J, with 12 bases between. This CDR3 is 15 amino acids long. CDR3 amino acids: CSARFGPTSYNEQFF. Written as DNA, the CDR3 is TGCAGTGCTAGATTTGGGCCGACTTCCTACAATGAGCAGTTCTTC.

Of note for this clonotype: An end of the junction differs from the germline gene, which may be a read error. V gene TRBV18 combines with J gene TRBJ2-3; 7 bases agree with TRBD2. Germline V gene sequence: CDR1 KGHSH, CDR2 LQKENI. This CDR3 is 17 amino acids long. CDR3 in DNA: TGTGCCAGCTCACGGTCAAAAGCGGGGCTCAGCACAGATACGCGGTATTTT. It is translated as CASSRSKAGLSTDTRYF.

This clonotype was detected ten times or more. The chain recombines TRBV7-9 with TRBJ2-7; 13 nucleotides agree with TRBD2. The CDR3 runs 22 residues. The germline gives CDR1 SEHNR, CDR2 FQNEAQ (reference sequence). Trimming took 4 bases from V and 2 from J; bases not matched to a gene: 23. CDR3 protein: CASSSSGADPTSGRRRAYEQYF. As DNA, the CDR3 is TGTGCCAGCAGCTCTAGCGGAGCGGACCCGACTAGCGGGAGGAGAAGGGCCTACGAGCAGTACTTC. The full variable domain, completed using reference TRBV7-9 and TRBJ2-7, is DTGVSQNPRHKITKRGQNVTFRCDPISEHNRLYWYRQTLGQGPEFLTYFQNEAQLEKSRLLSDRFSAERPKGSFSTLEIQRTEQGDSAMYLCASSSSGADPTSGRRRAYEQYFGPGTRLTVT.

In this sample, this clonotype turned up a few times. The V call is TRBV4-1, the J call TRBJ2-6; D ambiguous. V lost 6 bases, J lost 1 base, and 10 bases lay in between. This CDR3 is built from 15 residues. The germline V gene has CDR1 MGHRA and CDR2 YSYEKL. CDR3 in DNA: TGCGCCAGCAGTTCTATATATTCTGGGGCCAACGTCCTGACTTTC. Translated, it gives CASSSIYSGANVLTF.

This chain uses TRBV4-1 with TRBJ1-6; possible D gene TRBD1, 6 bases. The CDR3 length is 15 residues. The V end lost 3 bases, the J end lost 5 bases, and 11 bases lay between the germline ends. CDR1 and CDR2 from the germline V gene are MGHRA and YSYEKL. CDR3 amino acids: CASSHGQHNNSPLHF. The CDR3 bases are TGCGCCAGCAGCCATGGACAGCATAATAATTCACCCCTCCACTTT.

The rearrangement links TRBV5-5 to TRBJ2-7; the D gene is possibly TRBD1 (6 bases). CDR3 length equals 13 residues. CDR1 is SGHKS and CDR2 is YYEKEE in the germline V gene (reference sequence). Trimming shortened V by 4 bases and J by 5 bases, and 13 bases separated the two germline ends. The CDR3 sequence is CASSLWTADEQYF. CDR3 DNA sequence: TGTGCCAGCAGCCTCTGGACAGCGGACGAGCAGTACTTC.

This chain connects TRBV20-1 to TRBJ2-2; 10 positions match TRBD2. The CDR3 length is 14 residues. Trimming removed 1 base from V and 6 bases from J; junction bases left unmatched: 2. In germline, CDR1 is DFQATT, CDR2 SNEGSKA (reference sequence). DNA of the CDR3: TGCAGTGCTAGAGTTAGCGGGAGGTCCGGGGAGCTGTTTTTT. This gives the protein CSARVSGRSGELFF.

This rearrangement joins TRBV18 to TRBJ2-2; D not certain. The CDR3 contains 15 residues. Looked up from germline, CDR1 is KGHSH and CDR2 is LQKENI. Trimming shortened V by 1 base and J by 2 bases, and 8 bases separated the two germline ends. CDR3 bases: TGTGCCAGCTCACCACGCGCGGCCAACACCGGGGAGCTGTTTTTT. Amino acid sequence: CASSPRAANTGELFF.

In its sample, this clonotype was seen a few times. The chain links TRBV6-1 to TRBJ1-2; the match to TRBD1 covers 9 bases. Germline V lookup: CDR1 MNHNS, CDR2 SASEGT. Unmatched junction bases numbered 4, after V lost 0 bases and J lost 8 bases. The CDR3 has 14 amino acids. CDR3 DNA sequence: TGTGCCAGCAGTGAAGCGCACAGGGGGCGGGGCTACACCTTC. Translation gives CASSEAHRGRGYTF.

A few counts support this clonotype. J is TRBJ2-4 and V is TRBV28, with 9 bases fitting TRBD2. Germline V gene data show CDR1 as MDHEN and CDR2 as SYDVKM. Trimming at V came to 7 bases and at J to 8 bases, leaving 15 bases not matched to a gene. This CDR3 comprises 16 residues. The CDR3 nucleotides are TGTGCCAGCAATGGGGGGGGTAGCGGGAGTGGGGACATTCAGTACTTC. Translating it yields CASNGGGSGSGDIQYF.

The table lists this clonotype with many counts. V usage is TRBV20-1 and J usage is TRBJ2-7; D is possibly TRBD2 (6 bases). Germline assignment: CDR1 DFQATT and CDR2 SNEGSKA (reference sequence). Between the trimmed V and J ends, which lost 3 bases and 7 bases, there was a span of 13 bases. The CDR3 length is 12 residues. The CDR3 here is CSARWGDREQYF. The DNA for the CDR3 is TGCAGTGCTAGGTGGGGGGATAGAGAGCAGTACTTC.

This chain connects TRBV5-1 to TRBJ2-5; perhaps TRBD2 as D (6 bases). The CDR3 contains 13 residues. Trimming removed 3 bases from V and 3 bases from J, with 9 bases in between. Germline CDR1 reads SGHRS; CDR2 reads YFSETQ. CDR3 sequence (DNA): TGCGCCAGCAGCTCTAGCGTTGAAGAGACCCAGTACTTC. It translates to CASSSSVEETQYF.